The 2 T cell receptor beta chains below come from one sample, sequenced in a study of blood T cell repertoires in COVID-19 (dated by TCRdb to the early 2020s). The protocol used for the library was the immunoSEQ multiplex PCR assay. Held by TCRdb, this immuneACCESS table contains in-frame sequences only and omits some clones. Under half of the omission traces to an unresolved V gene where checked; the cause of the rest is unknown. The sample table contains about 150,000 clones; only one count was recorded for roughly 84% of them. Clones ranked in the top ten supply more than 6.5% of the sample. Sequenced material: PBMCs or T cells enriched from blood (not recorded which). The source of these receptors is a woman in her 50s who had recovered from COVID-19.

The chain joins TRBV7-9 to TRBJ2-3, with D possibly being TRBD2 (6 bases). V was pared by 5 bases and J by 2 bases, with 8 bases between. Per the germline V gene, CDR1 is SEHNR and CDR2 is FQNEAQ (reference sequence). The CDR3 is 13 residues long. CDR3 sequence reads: CASSGGVTDTQYF. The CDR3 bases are TGTGCCAGCAGCGGCGGGGTCACAGATACGCAGTATTTT.

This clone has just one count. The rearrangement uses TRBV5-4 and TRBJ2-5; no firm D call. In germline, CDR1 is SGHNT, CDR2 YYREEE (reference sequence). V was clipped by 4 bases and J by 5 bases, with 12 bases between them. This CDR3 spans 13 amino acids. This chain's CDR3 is CASSRSVLETQYF. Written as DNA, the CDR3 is TGTGCCAGCAGCCGCAGCGTCTTGGAGACCCAGTACTTC.